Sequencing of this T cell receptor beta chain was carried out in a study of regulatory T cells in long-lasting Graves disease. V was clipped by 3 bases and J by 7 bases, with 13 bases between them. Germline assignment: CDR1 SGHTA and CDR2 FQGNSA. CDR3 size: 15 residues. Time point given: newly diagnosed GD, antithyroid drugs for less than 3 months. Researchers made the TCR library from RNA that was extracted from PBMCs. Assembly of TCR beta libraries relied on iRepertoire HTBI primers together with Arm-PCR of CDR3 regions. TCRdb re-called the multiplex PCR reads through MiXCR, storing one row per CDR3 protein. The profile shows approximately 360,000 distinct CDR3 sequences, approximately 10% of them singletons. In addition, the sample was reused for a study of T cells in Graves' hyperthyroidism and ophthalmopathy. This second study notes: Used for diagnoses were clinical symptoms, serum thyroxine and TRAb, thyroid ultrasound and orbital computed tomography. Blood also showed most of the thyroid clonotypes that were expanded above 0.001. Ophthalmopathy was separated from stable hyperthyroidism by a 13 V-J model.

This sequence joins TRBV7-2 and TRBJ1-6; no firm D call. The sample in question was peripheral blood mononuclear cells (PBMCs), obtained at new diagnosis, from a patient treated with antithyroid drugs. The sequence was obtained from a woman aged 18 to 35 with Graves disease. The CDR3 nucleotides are TGTGCCAGCAGCTTTTACACAGCTAGGAATTCACCCCTCCACTTT. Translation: CASSFYTARNSPLHF. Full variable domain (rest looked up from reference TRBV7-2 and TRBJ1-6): GAGVSQSPSNKVTEKGKDVELRCDPISGHTALYWYRQSLGQGLEFLIYFQGNSAPDKSGLPSDRFSAERTGGSVSTLTIQRTQQEDSAVYLCASSFYTARNSPLHFGNGTRLTVT.